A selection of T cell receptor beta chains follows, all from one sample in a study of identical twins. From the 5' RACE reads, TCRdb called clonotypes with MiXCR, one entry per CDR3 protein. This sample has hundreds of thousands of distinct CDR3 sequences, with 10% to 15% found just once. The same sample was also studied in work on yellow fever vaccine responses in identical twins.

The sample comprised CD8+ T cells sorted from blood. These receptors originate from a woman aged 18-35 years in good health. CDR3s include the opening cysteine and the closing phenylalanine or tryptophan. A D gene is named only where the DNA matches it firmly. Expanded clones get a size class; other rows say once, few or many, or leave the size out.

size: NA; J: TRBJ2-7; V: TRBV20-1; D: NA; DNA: TGCAGTGTGCGGTATGTGAGCTCCTACGAGCAGTACTTC; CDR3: CSVRYVSSYEQYF
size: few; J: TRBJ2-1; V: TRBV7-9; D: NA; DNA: TGTGCCAGCAGCCCCCCGCGCGCGGGACCCTGGGGCAATGAGCAGTTCTTC; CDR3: CASSPPRAGPWGNEQFF
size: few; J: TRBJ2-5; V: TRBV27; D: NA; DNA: TGTGCCAGCAGTTTATCAGGGGCAGTAGAGACCCAGTACTTC; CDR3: CASSLSGAVETQYF
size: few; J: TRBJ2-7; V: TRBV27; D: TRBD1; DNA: TGTGCCAGCAGCCCCCCCGTCGGACAGGGCCACGAGCAGTACTTC; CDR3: CASSPPVGQGHEQYF
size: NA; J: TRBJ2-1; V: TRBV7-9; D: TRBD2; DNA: TGTGCCAGCAGCCCGTACCCTAGCGGGGCGGAGCAGTTCTTC; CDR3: CASSPYPSGAEQFF
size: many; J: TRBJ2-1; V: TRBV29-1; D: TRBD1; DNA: TGCAGCGTGTGGCAGGGGGCCAACAATGAGCAGTTCTTC; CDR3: CSVWQGANNEQFF
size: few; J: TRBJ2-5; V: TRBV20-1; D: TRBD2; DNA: TGCAGTGCTAGAGATGGGGGACTAGCGGGGTCACAAGAGACCCAGTACTTC; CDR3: CSARDGGLAGSQETQYF
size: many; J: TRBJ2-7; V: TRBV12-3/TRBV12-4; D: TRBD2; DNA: TGTGCCAGCAGCTCGGGGGGAGAGCAGTACTTC; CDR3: CASSSGGEQYF
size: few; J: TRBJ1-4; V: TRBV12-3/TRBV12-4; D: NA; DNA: TGTGCCAGCAGTCCCGACTCCGGAGAAACTAATGAAAAACTGTTTTTT; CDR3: CASSPDSGETNEKLFF
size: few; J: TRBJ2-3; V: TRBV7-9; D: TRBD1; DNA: TGCGCCAGCAGCTTAGATAGGACAGGGGCGACCACAGATACGCAGTATTTT; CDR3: CASSLDRTGATTDTQYF
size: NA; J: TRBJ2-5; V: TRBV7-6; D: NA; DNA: TGTGCCAGCAGCCAGCCGGGTAGGCAAGAGACCCAGTACTTC; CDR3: CASSQPGRQETQYF
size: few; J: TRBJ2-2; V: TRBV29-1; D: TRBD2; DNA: TGCAGCGTTGAAGGGTCTTCTAGCGGGGCTGGCGGGGAGCTGTTTTTT; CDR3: CSVEGSSSGAGGELFF
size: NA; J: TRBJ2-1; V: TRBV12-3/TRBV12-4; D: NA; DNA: TGTGCCAGCAGCTCTCCAGACCGGAACAGAAACAATGAGCAGTTCTTC; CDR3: CASSSPDRNRNNEQFF
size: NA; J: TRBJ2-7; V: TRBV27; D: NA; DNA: TGTGCCAGCAGTTTATCAGCGGGCAGCATCTACGAGCAGTACTTC; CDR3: CASSLSAGSIYEQYF
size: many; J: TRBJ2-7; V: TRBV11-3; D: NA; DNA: TGTGCCAGCAGCTCGGACGCTATCAACTACGAGCAGTACTTC; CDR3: CASSSDAINYEQYF
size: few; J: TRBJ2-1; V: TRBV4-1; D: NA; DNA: TGCGCCAGCAGCCGGGGGGCCGGGATAATCAATGAGCAGTTCTTC; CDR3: CASSRGAGIINEQFF
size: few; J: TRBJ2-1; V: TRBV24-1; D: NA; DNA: TGTGCCACCAGTGATTCACAGTGGAATGAGCAGTTCTTC; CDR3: CATSDSQWNEQFF
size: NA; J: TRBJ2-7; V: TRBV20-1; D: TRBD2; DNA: TGCAGTGCCCTCTCAAGGACTAGCGGGGGACTCTACGAGCAGTACTTC; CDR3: CSALSRTSGGLYEQYF
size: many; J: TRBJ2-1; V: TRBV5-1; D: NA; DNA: TGCGCCAGCAGCTTGGTGGACAATGAGCAGTTCTTC; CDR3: CASSLVDNEQFF
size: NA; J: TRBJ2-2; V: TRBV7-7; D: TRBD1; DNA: TGTGCCAGCAGCTTAACAGGGGCGTACACCGGGGAGCTGTTTTTT; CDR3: CASSLTGAYTGELFF
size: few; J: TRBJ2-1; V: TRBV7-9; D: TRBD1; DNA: TGTGCCAGCAGCGAGGGACAGGGGGTTTCCTACAATGAGCAGTTCTTC; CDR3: CASSEGQGVSYNEQFF
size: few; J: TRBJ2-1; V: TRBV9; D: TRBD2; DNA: TGTGCCAGCACCGCAGGCGGGAGCTCCTACAATGAGCAGTTCTTC; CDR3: CASTAGGSSYNEQFF
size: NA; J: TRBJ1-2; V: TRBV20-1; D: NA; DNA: TGCAGTGCTAGAGATCAGGGTAAAAGGGGATCATGGACGGGAGGCTACACCTTC; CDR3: CSARDQGKRGSWTGGYTF
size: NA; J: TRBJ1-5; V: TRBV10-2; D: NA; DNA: TGCGCCAGCAGTGGTGGCAGCTCTTATAGCAATCAGCCCCAGCATTTT; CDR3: CASSGGSSYSNQPQHF
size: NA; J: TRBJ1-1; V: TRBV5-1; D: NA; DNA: TGCGCCACCCATCCCGGCAGGGGAGGGAGCACTGAAGCTTTCTTT; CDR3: CATHPGRGGSTEAFF
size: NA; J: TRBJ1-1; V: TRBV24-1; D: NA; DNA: TGTGCCACCAGAGGGACGGGAGAAGCTTTCTTT; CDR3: CATRGTGEAFF
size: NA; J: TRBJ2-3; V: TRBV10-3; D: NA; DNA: TGTGCCATCAGTGAGTCAGGAGGGGACTCAGGTTACACAGATACGCAGTATTTT; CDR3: CAISESGGDSGYTDTQYF
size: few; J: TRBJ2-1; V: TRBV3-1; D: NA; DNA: TGTGCCAGCAGCCAAGTACGACTTACAGGGAATGAGCAGTTCTTC; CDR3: CASSQVRLTGNEQFF
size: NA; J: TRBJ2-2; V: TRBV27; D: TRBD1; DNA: TGCACCAGCAGTTTATACGGGACAGGGAACACCGGGGAGCTGTTTTTT; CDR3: CTSSLYGTGNTGELFF
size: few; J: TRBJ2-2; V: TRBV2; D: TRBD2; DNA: TGTGCCAGCCTGACTAGCGTGGGAGGCACCGGGGAGCTGTTTTTT; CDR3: CASLTSVGGTGELFF
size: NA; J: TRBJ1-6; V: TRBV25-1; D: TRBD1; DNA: TGTGCCAGCAGTGAAAACGACAGGGTTGGTTCACCCCTCCACTTT; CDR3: CASSENDRVGSPLHF
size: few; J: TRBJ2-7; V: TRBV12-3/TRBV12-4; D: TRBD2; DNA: TGTGCCAGCAGTCCTATCTCTAGCGGGAGCGTCGAGCAGTACTTC; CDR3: CASSPISSGSVEQYF
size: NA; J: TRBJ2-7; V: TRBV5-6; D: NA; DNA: TGTGCCAGCAGCCTCGGAAGAAGGGAGCAGTACTTC; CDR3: CASSLGRREQYF
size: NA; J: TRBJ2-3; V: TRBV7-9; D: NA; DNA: TGTGCCAGCAGCTTAGGGCTAGGAGCATCTGCCGATACGCAGTATTTT; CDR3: CASSLGLGASADTQYF
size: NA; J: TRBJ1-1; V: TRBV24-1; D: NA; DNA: TGTGCCACCAGTGGCTTCCAGGGGATAGGGACTGAAGCTTTCTTT; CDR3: CATSGFQGIGTEAFF
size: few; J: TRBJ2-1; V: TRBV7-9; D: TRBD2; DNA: TGTGCCAGCAGCTCGTGGGTACCAGCGGGAGGAAATAATGAGCAGTTCTTC; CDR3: CASSSWVPAGGNNEQFF
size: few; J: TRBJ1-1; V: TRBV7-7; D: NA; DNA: TGTGCCAGCAGCAAATATATGAACACTGAAGCTTTCTTT; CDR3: CASSKYMNTEAFF
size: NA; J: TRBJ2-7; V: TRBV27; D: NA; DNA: TGTGCCAGCAGTTCACTACAGGGCGTGAGGCACGAGCAGTACTTC; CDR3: CASSSLQGVRHEQYF
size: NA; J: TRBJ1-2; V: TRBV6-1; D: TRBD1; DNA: TGTGCCAGCAGTGTCAGGCCAGGGGGCGGTAACTATGGCTACACCTTC; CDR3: CASSVRPGGGNYGYTF
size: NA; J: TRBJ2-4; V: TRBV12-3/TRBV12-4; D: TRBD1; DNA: TGTGCCAGCAGCCCTGGACAGGGGGGCATTCAGTACTTC; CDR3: CASSPGQGGIQYF
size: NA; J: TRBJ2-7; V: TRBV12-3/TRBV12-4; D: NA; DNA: TGTGCCAGCAGTATGGACAGATACGAGCAGTACTTC; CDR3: CASSMDRYEQYF
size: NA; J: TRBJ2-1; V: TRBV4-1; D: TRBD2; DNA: TGCGCCAGCAGCAAAGCGGGAACATACAATGAGCAGTTCTTC; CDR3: CASSKAGTYNEQFF
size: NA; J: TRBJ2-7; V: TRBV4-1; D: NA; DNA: TGCGCCAGCAGCCTAGCGTCGAGCTCCTACGAGCAGTACTTC; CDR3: CASSLASSSYEQYF
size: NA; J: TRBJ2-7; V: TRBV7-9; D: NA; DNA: TGTGCCAGCAGCTTAGACCCTAGGTACTACGAGCAGTACTTC; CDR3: CASSLDPRYYEQYF
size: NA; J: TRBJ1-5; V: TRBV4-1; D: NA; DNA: TGCGCCAGCAGCTGGTCAACTTTTCAGCCCCAGCATTTT; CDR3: CASSWSTFQPQHF